The source of this T cell receptor beta chain is a study of OX40 agonist ivuxolimab in advanced cancers. About the study: Ivuxolimab is a fully human IgG2 antibody that activates OX40 (CD134).

At baseline, cycle 4 day 1, and cycle 7 day 1, blood was sampled. Study observations and caveats: Clonal expansion was seen in CD4+ and CD8+ blood T cells by week 6 at 0.1 to 3.0 mg/kg. Fewer expanded clones were found on average in CD4+ than in CD8+ T cells.

The repertoire was sequenced with immunoSEQ multiplex PCR; TCRdb's copy has only in-frame clones and lacks some. The sample has approximately 46,000 clones, more than 70% seen once. CDR1 SGHRS and CDR2 YFSETQ come from the germline V gene. This CDR3 has 14 amino acids. Between the trimmed V and J ends, which lost 0 bases and 2 bases, there was a span of 3 bases. Of note for this clone: No antigen is known for it.

This sequence joins TRBV5-1 and TRBJ2-6; D not resolved. The origin of this receptor is an adult with an advanced solid tumor such as melanoma, head and neck, liver or kidney cancer. Sequenced here: CD4+ or CD8+ T cells sorted from blood, sampled in a trial of the OX40 agonist ivuxolimab. CDR3: CASSLAPGANVLTF. In DNA form, the CDR3 reads TGCGCCAGCAGCTTGGCCCCTGGGGCCAACGTCCTGACTTTC. The variable domain in full, completed from reference TRBV5-1 and TRBJ2-6, reads KAGVTQTPRYLIKTRGQQVTLSCSPISGHRSVSWYQQTPGQGLQFLFEYFSETQRNKGNFPGRFSGRQFSNSRSEMNVSTLELGDSALYLCASSLAPGANVLTFGAGSRLTVL.